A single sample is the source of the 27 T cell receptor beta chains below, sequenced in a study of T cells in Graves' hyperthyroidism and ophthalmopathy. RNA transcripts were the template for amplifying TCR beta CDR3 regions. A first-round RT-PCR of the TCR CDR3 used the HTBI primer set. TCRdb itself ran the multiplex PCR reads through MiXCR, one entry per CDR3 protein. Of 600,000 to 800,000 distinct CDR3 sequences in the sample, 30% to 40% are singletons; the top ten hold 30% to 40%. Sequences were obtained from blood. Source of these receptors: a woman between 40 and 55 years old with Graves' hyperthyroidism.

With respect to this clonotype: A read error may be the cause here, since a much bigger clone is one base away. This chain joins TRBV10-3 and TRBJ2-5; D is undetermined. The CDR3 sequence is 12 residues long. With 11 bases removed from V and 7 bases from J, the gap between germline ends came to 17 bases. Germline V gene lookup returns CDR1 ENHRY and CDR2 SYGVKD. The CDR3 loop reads CARSYPWVTQYF. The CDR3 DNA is TGTGCCCGCAGTTACCCATGGGTGACCCAGTACTTC.

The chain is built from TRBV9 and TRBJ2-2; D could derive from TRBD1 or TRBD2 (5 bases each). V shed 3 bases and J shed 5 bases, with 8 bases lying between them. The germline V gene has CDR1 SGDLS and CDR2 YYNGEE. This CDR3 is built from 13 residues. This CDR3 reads CASSARETGELFF. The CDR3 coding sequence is TGTGCCAGCAGCGCCAGGGAGACCGGGGAGCTGTTTTTT.

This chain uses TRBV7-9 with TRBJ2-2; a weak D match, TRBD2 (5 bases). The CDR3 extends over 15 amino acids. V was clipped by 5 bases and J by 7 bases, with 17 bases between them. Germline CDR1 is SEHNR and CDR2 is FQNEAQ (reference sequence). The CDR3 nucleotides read TGTGCCAGCAGCCCCCGGGGATCCCAAGGCGGGGAGCTGTTTTTT. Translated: CASSPRGSQGGELFF.

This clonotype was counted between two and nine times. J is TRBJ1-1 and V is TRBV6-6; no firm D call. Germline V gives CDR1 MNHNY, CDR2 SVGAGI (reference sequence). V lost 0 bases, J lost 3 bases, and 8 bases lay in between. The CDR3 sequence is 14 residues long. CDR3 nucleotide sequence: TGTGCCAGCAGTTACTCGGCCACAGACACTGAAGCTTTCTTT. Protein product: CASSYSATDTEAFF.

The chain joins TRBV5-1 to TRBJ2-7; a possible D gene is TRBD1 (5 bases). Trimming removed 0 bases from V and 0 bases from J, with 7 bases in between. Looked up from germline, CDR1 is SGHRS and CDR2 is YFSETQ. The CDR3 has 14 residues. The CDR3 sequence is CASSLEGNSYEQYF. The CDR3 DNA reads TGCGCCAGCAGCTTGGAGGGGAACTCCTACGAGCAGTACTTC.

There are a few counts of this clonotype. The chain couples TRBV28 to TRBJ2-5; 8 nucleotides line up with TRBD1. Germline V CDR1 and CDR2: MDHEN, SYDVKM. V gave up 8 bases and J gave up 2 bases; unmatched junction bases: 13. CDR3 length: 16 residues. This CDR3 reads CASSRLAGGRQETQYF. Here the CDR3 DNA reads TGTGCCAGCTCCCGTTTGGCAGGGGGCCGGCAAGAGACCCAGTACTTC.

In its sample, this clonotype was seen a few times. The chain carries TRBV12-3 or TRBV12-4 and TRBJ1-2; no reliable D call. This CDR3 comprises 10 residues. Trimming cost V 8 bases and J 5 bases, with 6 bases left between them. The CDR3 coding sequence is TGTGCCAGCGGGTTTTATGGCTACACCTTC. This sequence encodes CASGFYGYTF.

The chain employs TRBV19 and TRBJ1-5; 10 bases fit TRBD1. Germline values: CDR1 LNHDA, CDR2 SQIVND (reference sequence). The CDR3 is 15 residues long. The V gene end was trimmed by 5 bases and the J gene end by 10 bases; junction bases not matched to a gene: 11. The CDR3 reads CASSGLGTGDVPQHF. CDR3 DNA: TGTGCCAGTAGTGGACTAGGGACAGGGGATGTTCCCCAGCATTTT.

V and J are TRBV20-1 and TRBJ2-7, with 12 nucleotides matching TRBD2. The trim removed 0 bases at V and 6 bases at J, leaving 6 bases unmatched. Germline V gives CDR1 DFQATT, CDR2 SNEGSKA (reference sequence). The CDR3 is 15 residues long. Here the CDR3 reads CSARDPTSGSREQYF. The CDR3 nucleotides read TGCAGTGCTAGAGACCCGACTAGCGGGAGCCGCGAGCAGTACTTC.

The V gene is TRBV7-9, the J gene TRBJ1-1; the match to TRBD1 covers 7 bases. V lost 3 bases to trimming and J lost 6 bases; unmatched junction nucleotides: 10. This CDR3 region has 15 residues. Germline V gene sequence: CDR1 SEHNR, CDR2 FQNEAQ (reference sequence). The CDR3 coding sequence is TGTGCCAGCAGCTTGGTAGACAGGGAAGCGTCTGAAGCTTTCTTT. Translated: CASSLVDREASEAFF. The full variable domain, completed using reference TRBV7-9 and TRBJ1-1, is DTGVSQNPRHKITKRGQNVTFRCDPISEHNRLYWYRQTLGQGPEFLTYFQNEAQLEKSRLLSDRFSAERPKGSFSTLEIQRTEQGDSAMYLCASSLVDREASEAFFGQGTRLTVV.

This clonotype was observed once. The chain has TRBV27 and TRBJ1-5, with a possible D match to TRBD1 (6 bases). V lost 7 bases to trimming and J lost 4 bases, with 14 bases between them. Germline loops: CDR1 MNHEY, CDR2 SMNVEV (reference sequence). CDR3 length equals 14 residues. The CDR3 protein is CASKSGGRNQPQHF. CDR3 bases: TGTGCCAGCAAAAGCGGGGGGCGAAATCAGCCCCAGCATTTT.

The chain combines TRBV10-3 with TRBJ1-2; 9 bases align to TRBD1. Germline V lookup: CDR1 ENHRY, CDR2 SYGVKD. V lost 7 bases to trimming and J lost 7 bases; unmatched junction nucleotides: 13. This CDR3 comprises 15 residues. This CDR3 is CAIKPGQGPRGGYTF. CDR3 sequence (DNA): TGTGCCATCAAACCGGGACAGGGTCCACGTGGTGGCTACACCTTC.

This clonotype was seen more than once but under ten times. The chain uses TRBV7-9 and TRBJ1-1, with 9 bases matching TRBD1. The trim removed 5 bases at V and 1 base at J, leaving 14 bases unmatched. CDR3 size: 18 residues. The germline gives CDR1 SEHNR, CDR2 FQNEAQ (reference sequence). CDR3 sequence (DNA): TGTGCCAGCAGCGCCAGGACAGGGGTTATAGGCGAGAACACTGAAGCTTTCTTT. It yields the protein CASSARTGVIGENTEAFF.

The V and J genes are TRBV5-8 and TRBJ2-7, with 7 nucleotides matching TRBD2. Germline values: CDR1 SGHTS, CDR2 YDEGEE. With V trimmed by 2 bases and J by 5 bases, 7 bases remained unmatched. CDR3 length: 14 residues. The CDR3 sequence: CASSLGLVQNEQYF. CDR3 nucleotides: TGTGCCAGCAGCTTAGGACTAGTCCAGAACGAGCAGTACTTC.

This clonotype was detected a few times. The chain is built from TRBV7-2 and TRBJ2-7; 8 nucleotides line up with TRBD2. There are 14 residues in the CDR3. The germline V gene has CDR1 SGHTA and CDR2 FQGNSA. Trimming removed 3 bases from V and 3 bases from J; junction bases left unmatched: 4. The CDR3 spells CASSFGGGNYEQYF. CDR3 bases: TGTGCCAGCAGCTTCGGGGGGGGAAACTACGAGCAGTACTTC.

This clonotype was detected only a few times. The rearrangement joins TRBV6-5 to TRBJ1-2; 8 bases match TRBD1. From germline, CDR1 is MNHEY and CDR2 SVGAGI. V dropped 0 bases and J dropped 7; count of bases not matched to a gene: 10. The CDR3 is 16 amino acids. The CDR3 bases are TGTGCCAGCAGTTACTCGGGACAGGCCGCCCGGGGTGGCTACACCTTC. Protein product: CASSYSGQAARGGYTF.

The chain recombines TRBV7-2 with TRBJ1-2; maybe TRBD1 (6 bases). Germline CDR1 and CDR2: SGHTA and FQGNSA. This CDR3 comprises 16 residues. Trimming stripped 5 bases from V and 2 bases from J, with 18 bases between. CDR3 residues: CASSLLWGQGNYGYTF. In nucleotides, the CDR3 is TGTGCCAGCAGCCTCCTTTGGGGGCAGGGGAACTATGGCTACACCTTC.

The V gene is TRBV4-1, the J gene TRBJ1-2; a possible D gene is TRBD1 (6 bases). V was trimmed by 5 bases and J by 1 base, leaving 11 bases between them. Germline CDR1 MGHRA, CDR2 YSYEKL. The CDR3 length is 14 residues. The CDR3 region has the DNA TGCGCCAGCAGCTACGGACAGATTAACTATGGCTACACCTTC. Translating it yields CASSYGQINYGYTF.

CDR3 DNA: TGCAGTGCTGGCAGAGGGTTTGATCAGCCCCAGCATTTT. It translates to CSAGRGFDQPQHF. The chain is built from TRBV20-1 and TRBJ1-5; D ambiguous. The V and J ends lost 5 bases and 5 bases respectively, with 13 bases between them. The CDR3 is 13 residues long. From germline, CDR1 is DFQATT and CDR2 SNEGSKA (reference sequence).

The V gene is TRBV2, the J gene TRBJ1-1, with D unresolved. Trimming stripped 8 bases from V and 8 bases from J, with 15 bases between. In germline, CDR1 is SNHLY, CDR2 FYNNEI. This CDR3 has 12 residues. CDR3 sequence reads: CASVLAAGEAFF. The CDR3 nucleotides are TGTGCCAGCGTCTTGGCTGCCGGAGAAGCTTTCTTT.

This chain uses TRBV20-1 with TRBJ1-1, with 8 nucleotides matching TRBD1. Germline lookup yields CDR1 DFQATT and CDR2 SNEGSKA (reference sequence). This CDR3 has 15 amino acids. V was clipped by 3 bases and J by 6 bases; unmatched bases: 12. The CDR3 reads CSARPLGTGTPEAFF. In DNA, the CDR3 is TGCAGTGCTAGGCCCTTAGGGACAGGAACCCCTGAAGCTTTCTTT.

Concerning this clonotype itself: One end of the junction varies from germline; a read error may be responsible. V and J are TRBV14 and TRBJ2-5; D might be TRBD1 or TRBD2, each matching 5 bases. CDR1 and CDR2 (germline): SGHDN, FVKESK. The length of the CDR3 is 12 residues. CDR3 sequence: CASSLAMWGYFF. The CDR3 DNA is TGTGCCAGCAGTCTGGCGATGTGGGGGTACTTCTTC. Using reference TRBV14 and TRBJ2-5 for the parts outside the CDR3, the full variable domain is EAGVTQFPSHSVIEKGQTVTLRCDPISGHDNLYWYRRVMGKEIKFLLHFVKESKQDESGMPNNRFLAERTGGTYSTLKVQPAELEDSGVYFCASSLAMWGYFFGPGTRLLVL.

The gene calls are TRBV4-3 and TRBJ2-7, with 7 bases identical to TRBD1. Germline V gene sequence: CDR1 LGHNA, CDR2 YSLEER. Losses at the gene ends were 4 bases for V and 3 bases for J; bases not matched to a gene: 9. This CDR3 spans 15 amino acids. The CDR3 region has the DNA TGCGCCAGCAGCCCAGCCGTCGGGACAGTCTACGAGCAGTACTTC. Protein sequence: CASSPAVGTVYEQYF.

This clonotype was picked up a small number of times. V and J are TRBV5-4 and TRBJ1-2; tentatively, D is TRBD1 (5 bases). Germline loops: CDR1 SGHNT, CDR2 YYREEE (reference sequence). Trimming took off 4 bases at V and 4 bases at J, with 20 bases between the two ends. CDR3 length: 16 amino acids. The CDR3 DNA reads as TGTGCCAGCAGCCTACCGAACCGGGGCAGGCGCTATGGCTACACCTTC. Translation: CASSLPNRGRRYGYTF. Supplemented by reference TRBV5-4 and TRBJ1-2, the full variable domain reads ETGVTQSPTHLIKTRGQQVTLRCSSQSGHNTVSWYQQALGQGPQFIFQYYREEENGRGNFPPRFSGLQFPNYSSELNVNALELDDSALYLCASSLPNRGRRYGYTFGSGTRLTVV.

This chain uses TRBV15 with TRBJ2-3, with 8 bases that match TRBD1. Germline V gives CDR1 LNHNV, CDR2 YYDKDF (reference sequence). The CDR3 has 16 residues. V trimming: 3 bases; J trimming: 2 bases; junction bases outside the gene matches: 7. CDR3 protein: CATSRDRVPYTDTQYF. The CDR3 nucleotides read TGTGCCACCAGCAGGGACAGGGTTCCCTACACAGATACGCAGTATTTT. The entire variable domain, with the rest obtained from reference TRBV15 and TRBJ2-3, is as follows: DAMVIQNPRYQVTQFGKPVTLSCSQTLNHNVMYWYQQKSSQAPKLLFHYYDKDFNNEADTPDNFQSRRPNTSFCFLDIRSPGLGDTAMYLCATSRDRVPYTDTQYFGPGTRLTVL.

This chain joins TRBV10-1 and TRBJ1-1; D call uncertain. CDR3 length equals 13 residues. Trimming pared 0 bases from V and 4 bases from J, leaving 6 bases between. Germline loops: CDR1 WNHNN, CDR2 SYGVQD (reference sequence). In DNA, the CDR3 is TGCGCCAGCAGTGAGTCGCCATTCACTGAAGCTTTCTTT. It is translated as CASSESPFTEAFF.

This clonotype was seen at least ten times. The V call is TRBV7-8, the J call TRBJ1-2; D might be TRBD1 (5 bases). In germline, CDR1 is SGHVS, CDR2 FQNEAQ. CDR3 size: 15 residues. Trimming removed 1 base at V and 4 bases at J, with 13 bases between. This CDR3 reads CASSLVRQGGYGYTF. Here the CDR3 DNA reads TGTGCCAGCAGCTTAGTACGGCAGGGTGGCTATGGCTACACCTTC.